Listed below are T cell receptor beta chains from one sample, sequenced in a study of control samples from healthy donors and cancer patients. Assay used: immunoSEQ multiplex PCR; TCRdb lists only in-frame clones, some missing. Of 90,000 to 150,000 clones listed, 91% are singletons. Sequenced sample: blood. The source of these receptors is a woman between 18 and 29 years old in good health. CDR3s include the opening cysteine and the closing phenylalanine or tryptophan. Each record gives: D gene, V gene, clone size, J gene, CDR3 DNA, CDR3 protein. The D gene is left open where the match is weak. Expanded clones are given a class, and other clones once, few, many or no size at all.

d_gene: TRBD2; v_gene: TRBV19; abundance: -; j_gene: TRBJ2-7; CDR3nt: TGTGCCAGTAGTATTGCATGGAGCGGGAGGCGCTCCTACGAGCAGTACTTC; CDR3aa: CASSIAWSGRRSYEQYF
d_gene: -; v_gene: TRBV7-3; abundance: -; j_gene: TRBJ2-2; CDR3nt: TGTGCCAGCAGCGCATACACCGGGGAGCTGTTTTTT; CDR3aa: CASSAYTGELFF
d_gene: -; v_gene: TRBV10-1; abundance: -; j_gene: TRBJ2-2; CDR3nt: TGCGCCAGCAGTGAGCTGTCGGAGGGCCTTAGACCCGGGGAGCTGTTTTTT; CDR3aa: CASSELSEGLRPGELFF
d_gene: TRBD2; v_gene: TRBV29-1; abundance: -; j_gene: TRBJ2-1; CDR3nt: TGCAGCGTTGGACTAGCGCTGGAGCAGTTCTTC; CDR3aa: CSVGLALEQFF
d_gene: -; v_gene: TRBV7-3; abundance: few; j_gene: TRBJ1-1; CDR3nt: TGTGCCAGCAGCGCCTCAGGGACCTTCACTGAAGCTTTCTTT; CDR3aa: CASSASGTFTEAFF
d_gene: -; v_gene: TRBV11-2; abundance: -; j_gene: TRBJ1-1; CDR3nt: TGTGCCAGCAGCTTTATAAGGTTGGCCGAAGCTTTCTTT; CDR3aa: CASSFIRLAEAFF
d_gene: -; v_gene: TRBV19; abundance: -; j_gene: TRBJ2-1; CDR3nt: TGTGCCAGTAGTCCGACAGGTGAGAATGAGCAGTTCTTC; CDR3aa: CASSPTGENEQFF
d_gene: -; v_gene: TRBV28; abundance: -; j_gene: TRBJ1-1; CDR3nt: TGTGCCAGCAGTTCGAAGGGGCAGGGGAACACTGAAGCTTTCTTT; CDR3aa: CASSSKGQGNTEAFF
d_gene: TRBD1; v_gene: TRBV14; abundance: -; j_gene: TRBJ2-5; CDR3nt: TGTGCCAGCAGCCCCTTAGGGGGCCCAGAGACCCAGTACTTC; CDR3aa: CASSPLGGPETQYF
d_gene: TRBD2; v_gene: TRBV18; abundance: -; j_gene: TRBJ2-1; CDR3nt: TGTGCCAGCTCACCACTGGGGACTAGCGGGGGGATCTACAATGAGCAGTTCTTC; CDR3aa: CASSPLGTSGGIYNEQFF
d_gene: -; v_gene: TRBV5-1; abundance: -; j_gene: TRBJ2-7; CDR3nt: TGCGCCAGCAGCTTGGTATCCAGGGACGAGCAGTACTTC; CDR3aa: CASSLVSRDEQYF
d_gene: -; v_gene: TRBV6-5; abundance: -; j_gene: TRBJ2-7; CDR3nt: TGTGCCAGCAGTTACTCGAAGGCAGGGGTGCAGTACTTC; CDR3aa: CASSYSKAGVQYF
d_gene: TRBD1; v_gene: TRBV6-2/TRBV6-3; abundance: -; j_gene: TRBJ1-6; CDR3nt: TGTGCCAGCAGTCGTAGACAGGGCCTCTTCTATAATTCACCCCTCCACTTT; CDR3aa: CASSRRQGLFYNSPLHF
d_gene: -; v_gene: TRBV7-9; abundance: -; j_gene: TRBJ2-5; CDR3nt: TGTGCCAGCAGCTTAAGTGGACAGATCAGAAAAGAGACCCAGTACTTC; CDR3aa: CASSLSGQIRKETQYF
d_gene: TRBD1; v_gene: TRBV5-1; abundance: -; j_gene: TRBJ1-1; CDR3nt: TGCGCCAGCAGCTCAAAGCGTACAGGGGAGAACACTGAAGCTTTCTTT; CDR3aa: CASSSKRTGENTEAFF
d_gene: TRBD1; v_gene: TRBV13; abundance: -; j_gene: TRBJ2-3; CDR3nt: TGTGCCAGCAGCTTCATTCGGGACAGGGGGGCAGATACGCAGTATTTT; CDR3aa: CASSFIRDRGADTQYF
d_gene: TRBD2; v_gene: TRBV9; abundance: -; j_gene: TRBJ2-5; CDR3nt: TGTGCCAGCAGCGGCGGACTAGCGGAACAAGAGACCCAGTACTTC; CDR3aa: CASSGGLAEQETQYF
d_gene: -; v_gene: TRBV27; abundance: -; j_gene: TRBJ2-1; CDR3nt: TGTGCCACTCAGGCGACGACTTCCTACAATGAGCAGTTCTTC; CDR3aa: CATQATTSYNEQFF
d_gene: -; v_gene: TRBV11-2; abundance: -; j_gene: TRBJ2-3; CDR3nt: TGTGCCAGCAGCGATAACCGGCAGCGCACAGATACGCAGTATTTT; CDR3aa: CASSDNRQRTDTQYF
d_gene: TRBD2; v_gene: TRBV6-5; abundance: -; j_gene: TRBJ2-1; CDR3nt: TGTGCCAGCAGCCACCCGGGGGGGTATGAGCAGTTCTTC; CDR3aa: CASSHPGGYEQFF
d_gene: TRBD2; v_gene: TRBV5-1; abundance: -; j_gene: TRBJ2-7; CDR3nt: TGCGCCAGCTCCCCAATAGCGGGAGCTTACGACGAGCAGTACTTC; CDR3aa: CASSPIAGAYDEQYF
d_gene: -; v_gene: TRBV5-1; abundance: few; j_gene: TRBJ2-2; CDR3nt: TGCGCCAGCAGCTTTCAGGGGTCCGACACCGGGGAGCTGTTTTTT; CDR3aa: CASSFQGSDTGELFF
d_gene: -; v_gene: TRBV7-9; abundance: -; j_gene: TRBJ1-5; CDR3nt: TGTGCCAGCAGCTTAGGTGGTCTCAGCAATCAGCCCCAGCATTTT; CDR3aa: CASSLGGLSNQPQHF
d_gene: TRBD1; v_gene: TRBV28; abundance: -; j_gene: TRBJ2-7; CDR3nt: TGTGCCAGCAGTTCTCATCCGGGACAGGGGCCCTACGAGCAGTACTTC; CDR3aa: CASSSHPGQGPYEQYF
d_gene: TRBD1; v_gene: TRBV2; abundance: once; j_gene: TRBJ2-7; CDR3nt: TGTGCCAGCGGGGCCGACAGGGGGCTGTACGAGCAGTACTTC; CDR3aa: CASGADRGLYEQYF
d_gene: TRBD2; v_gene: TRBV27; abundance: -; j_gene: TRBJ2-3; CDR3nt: TGTGCCAGCAGAAACCTGACTAGCGGGAGGAGCACAGATACGCAGTATTTT; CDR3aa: CASRNLTSGRSTDTQYF
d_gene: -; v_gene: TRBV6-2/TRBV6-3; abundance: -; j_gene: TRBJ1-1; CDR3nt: TGTGCCAGCAGTTACCCAGGGATCACTGAAGCTTTCTTT; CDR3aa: CASSYPGITEAFF
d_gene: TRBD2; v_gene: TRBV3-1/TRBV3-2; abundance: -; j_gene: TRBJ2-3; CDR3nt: TGTGCCAGCAGCCAAGTTCCCCCTAGCGGGAGGCACACAGATACGCAGTATTTT; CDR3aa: CASSQVPPSGRHTDTQYF
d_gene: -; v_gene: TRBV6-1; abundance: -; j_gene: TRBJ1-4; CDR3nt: TGTGCCAGCAGTGATACGAGGGTAGTTCATGAAAAACTGTTTTTT; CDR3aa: CASSDTRVVHEKLFF
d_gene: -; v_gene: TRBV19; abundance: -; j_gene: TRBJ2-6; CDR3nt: TGTGCCAGTAGTATAGCTTTTTGGGGAACTGGGGCCAACGTCCTGACTTTC; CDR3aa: CASSIAFWGTGANVLTF
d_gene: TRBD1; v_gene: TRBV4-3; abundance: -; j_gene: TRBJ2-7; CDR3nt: TGCGCCAGCAGCCAAGGAGCAGGGGGCCTCTCCTACGAGCAGTACTTC; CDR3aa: CASSQGAGGLSYEQYF
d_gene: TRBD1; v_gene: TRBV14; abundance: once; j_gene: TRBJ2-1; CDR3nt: TGTGCCAGCAGCCTCCGACAGGGGCCGTACAATGAGCAGTTCTTC; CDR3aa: CASSLRQGPYNEQFF
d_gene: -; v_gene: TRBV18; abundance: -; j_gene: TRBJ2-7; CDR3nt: TGTGCCAGCTCACTAGGTACCCTCGGCTACGAGCAGTACTTC; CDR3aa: CASSLGTLGYEQYF
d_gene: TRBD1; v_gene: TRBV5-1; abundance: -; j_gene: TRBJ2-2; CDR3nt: TGCGCCAGCAGCTCCAGGGGGATGACCGGGGAGCTGTTTTTT; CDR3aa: CASSSRGMTGELFF
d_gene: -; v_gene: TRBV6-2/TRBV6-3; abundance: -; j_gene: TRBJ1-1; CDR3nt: TGTGCCAGCAGTTACGGTGGTTCGGCGGTGAACACTGAAGCTTTCTTT; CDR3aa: CASSYGGSAVNTEAFF
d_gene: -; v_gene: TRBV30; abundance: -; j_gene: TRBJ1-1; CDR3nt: TGTGCCTGGATGTGGCGCCAGGGTATTGGGACTGAAGCTTTCTTT; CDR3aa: CAWMWRQGIGTEAFF
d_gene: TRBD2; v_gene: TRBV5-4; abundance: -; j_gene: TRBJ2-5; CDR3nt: TGTGCCAGCAGCTGGGGGAGGGTTGGAGAGACCCAGTACTTC; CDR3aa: CASSWGRVGETQYF
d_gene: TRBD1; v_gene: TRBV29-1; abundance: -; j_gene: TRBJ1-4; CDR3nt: TGCAGTGCCACCGGGACAGAGGGGATAAATGAAAAACTGTTTTTT; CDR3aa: CSATGTEGINEKLFF
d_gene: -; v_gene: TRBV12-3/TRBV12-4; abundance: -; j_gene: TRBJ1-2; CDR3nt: TGTGCCAGCACAGAGGGCGGCTATGGCTACACCTTC; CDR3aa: CASTEGGYGYTF
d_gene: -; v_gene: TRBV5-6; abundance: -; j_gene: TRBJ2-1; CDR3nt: TGTGCCAGCAGCTTAGAATCGGGTAGGGTATACAATGAGCAGTTCTTC; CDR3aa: CASSLESGRVYNEQFF
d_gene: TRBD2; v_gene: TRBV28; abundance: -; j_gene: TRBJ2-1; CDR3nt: TGTGCCAGCAGTCCAACGGGAGGGTTGGTGGGCAATGAGCAGTTCTTC; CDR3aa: CASSPTGGLVGNEQFF
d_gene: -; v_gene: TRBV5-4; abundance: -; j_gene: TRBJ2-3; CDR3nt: TGTGCCAGCAGCTGTCTAGTGTGCACAGATACGCAGTATTTT; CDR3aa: CASSCLVCTDTQYF
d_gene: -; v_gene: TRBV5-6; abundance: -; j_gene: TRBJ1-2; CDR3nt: TGTGCCAGCAGCCCGTACTTATGGGGGAGAAGCGGCTACACCTTC; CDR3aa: CASSPYLWGRSGYTF